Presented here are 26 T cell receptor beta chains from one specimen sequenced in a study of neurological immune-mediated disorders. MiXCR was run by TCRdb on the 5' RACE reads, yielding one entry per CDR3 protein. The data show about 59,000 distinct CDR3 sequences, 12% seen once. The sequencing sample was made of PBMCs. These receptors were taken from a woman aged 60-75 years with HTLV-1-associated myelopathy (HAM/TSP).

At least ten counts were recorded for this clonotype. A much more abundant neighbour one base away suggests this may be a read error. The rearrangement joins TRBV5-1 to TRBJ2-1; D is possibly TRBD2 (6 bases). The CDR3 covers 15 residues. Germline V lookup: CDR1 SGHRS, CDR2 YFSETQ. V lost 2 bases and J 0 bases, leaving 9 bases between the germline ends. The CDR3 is CASSLDGSSYNEQFF. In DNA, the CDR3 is TGCGCCAGCAGCTTAGACGGGAGCTCCTACAATGAGCAGTTCTTC.

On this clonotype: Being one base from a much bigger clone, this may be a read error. Written as DNA, the CDR3 is TGTGCCAGCCGCCAGGGGGTAGCCGGCAATGAGCAGTTCTTC. Its translation: CASRQGVAGNEQFF. The chain is built from TRBV6-5 and TRBJ2-1; TRBD1 agrees at 7 bases. Unmatched junction bases numbered 10, after V lost 8 bases and J lost 6 bases. Germline assignment: CDR1 MNHEY and CDR2 SVGAGI. The CDR3 is 14 residues long.

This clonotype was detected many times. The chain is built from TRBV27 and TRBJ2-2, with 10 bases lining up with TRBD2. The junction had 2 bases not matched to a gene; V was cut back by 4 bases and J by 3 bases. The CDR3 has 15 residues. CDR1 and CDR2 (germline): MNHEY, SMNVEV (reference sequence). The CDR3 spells CASSWGLAYTGELFF. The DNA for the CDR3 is TGTGCCAGCAGTTGGGGACTAGCGTACACCGGGGAGCTGTTTTTT.

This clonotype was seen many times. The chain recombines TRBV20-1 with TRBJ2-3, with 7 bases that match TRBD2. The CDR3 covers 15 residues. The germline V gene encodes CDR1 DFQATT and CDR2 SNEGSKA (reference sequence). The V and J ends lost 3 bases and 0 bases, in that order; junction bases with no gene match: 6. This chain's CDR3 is CSASALADSTDTQYF. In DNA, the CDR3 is TGCAGTGCTAGTGCGCTAGCGGATAGCACAGATACGCAGTATTTT.

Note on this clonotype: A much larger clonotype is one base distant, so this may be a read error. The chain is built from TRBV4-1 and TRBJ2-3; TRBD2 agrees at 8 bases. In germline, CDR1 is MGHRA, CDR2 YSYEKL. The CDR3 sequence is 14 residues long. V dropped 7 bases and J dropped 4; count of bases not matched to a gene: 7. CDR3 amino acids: CASTAGVGADTQYF. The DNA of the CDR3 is TGCGCCAGCACAGCGGGAGTGGGCGCAGATACGCAGTATTTT.

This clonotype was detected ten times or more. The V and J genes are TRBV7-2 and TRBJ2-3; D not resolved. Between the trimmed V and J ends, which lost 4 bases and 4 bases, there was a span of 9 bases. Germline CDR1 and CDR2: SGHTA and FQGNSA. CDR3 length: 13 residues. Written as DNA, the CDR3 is TGTGCCAGCAGCTCGACCGACGCAGATACGCAGTATTTT. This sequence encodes CASSSTDADTQYF.

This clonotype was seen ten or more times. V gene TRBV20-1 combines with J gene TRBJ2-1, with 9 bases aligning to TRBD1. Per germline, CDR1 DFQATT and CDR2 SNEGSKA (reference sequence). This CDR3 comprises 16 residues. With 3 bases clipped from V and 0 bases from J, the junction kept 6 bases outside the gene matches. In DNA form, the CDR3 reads TGCAGTGCTAGGGGACAGGGAACGAGCTCCTACAATGAGCAGTTCTTC. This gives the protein CSARGQGTSSYNEQFF.

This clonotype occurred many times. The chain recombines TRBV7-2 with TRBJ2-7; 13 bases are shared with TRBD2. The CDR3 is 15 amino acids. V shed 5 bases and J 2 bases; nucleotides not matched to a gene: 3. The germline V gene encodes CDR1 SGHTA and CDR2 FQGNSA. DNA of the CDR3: TGTGCCAGCAGCCGGACTAGCGGGAGTACCTACGAGCAGTACTTC. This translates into CASSRTSGSTYEQYF.

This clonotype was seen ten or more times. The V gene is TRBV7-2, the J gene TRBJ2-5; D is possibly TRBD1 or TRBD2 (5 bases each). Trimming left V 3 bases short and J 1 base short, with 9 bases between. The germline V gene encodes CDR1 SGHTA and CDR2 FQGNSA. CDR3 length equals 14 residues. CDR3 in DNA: TGTGCCAGCAGCTTCGGGGCAGTCCAAGAGACCCAGTACTTC. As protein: CASSFGAVQETQYF.

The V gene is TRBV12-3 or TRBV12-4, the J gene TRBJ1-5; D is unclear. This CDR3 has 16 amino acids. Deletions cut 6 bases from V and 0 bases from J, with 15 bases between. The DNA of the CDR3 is TGTGCCAGCAGCCGCCCAGGTTGGTCTAGCAATCAGCCCCAGCATTTT. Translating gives CASSRPGWSSNQPQHF.

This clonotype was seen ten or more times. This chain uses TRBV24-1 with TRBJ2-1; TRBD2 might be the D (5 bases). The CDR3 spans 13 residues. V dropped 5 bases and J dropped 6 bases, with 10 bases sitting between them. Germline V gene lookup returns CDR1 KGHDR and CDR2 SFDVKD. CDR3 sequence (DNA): TGTGCCACCAGTGGGGCGGGTGGCAATGAGCAGTTCTTC. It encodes CATSGAGGNEQFF.

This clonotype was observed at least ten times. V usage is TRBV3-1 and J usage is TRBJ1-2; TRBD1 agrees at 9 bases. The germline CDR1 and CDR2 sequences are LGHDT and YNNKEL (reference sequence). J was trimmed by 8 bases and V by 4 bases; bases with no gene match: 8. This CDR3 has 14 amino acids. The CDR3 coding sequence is TGTGCCAGCAGCCCGGGACAGGGAGCGAAGGGCTACACCTTC. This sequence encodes CASSPGQGAKGYTF. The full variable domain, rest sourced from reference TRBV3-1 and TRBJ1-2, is DTAVSQTPKYLVTQMGNDKSIKCEQNLGHDTMYWYKQDSKKFLKIMFSYNNKELIINETVPNRFSPKSPDKAHLNLHINSLELGDSAVYFCASSPGQGAKGYTFGSGTRLTVV.

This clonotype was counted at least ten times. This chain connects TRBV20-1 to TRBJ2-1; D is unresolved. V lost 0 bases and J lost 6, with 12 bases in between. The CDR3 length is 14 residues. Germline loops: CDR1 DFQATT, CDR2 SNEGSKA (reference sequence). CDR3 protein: CSARDARSSNEQFF. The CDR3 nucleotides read TGCAGTGCTAGAGACGCCCGTTCTAGCAATGAGCAGTTCTTC.

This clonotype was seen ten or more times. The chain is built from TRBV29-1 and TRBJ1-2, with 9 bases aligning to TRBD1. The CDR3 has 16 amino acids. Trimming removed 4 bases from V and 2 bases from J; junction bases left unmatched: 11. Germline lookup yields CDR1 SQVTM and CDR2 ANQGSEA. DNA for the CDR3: TGCAGCGTTGGAGGGGACAGGGCAGTCCTCAACTATGGCTACACCTTC. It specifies CSVGGDRAVLNYGYTF. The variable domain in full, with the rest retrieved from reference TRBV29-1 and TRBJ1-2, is SAVISQKPSRDICQRGTSLTIQCQVDSQVTMMFWYRQQPGQSLTLIATANQGSEATYESGFVIDKFPISRPNLTFSTLTVSNMSPEDSSIYLCSVGGDRAVLNYGYTFGSGTRLTVV.

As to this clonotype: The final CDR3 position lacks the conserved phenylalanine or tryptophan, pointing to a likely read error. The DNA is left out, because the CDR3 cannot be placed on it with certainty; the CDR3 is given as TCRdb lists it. The CDR3 protein is CASSGYNYEQNI. The chain uses TRBV25-1 and TRBJ2-7. From germline, CDR1 is MGHDK and CDR2 SYGVNS. The CDR3 spans 12 residues, counting both ends.

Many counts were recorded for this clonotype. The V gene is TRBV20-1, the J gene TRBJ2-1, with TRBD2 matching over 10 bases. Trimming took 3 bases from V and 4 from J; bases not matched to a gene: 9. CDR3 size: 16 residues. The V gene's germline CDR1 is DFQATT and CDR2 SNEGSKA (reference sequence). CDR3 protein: CSASTLAGDSYNEQFF. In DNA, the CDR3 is TGCAGTGCTAGCACGCTAGCGGGAGATTCGTACAATGAGCAGTTCTTC.

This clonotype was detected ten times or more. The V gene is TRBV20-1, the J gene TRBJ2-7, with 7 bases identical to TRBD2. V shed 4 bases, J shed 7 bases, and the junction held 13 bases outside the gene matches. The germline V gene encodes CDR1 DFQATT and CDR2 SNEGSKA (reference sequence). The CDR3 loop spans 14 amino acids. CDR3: CSATQALASEEQYF. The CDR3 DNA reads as TGCAGTGCTACTCAAGCACTAGCGTCGGAAGAGCAGTACTTC.

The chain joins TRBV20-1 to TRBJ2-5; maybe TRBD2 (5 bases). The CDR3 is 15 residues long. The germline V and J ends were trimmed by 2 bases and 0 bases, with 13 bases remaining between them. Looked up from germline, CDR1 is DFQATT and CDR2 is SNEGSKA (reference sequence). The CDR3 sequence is CSARTYRGYQETQYF. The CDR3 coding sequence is TGCAGTGCTAGAACCTATCGCGGGTACCAAGAGACCCAGTACTTC.

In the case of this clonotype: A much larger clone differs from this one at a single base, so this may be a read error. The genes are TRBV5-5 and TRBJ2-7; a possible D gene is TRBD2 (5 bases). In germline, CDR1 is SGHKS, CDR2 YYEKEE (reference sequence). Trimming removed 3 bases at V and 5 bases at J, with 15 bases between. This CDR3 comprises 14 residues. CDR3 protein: CASSSACWGDEQYF. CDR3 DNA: TGTGCCAGCAGCTCGGCTTGTTGGGGAGACGAGCAGTACTTC.

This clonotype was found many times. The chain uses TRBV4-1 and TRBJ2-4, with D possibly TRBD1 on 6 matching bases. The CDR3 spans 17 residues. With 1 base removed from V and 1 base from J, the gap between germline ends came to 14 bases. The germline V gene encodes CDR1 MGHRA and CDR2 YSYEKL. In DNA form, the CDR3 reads TGCGCCAGCAGCCAAGGGGCAGGGGCTGAGGCCAAAAACATTCAGTACTTC. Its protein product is CASSQGAGAEAKNIQYF.

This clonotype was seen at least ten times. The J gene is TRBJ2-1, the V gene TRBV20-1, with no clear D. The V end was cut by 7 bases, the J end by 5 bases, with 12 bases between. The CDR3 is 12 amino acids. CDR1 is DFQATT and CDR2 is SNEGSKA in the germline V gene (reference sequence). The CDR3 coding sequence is TGCAGTGTCGCGCTCCCAAACAATGAGCAGTTCTTC. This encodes CSVALPNNEQFF.

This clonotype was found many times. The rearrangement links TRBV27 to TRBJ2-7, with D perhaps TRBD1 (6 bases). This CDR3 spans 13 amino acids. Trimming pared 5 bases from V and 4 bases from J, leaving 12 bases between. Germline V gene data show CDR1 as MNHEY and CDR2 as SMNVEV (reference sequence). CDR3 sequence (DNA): TGTGCCAGCAGTCCCCACAGGGTTTACGAGCAGTACTTC. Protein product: CASSPHRVYEQYF.

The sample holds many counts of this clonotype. In DNA, the CDR3 is TGTGCCAGCAGTGAACGAGGCTGGGAAACCTTCGATGGCTACACCTTC. This encodes CASSERGWETFDGYTF. The chain recombines TRBV6-4 with TRBJ1-2, with D unclear. CDR1 is MRHNA, CDR2 SNTAGT, per germline. The CDR3 length is 16 residues. Deletions cut 3 bases from V and 6 bases from J, with 20 bases between.

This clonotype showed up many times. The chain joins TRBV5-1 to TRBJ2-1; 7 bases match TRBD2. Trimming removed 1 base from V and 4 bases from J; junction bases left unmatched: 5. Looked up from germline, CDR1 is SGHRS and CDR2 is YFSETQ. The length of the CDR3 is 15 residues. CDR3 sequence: CASSLYSGKYNEQFF. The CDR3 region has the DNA TGCGCCAGCAGCTTGTACAGCGGGAAGTACAATGAGCAGTTCTTC.

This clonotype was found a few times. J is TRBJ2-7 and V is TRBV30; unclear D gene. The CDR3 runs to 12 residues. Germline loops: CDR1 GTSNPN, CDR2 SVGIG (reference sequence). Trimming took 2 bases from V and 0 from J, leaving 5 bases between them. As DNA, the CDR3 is TGTGCCTGGAGTATGAGCTCCTACGAGCAGTACTTC. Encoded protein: CAWSMSSYEQYF.

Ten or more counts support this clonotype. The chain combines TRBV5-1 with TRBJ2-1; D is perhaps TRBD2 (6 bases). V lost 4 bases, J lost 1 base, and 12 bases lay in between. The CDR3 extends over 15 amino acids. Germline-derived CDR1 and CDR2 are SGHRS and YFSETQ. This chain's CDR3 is CASSAGLFSYNEQFF. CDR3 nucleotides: TGCGCCAGCAGCGCCGGACTATTTTCCTACAATGAGCAGTTCTTC.